This T cell receptor beta chain comes out of a study of blood T cell repertoires in COVID-19. Deletions cut 5 bases from V and 3 bases from J, with 14 bases between. This CDR3 comprises 15 residues. Germline V gene sequence: CDR1 SGHTA, CDR2 FQGNSA. TCRdb keeps only in-frame clones here, not all; method: immunoSEQ multiplex PCR. The table lists 100,000 to 150,000 clones, about 89% of them singletons, with around 20% in the top ten. Sequences were obtained from peripheral blood. This clonotype was obtained from a man aged 45-60 years with active or convalescent COVID-19. The rearrangement uses TRBV7-2 and TRBJ1-5; no clear D gene. The CDR3: CASSPAGRANQPQHF. DNA for the CDR3: TGTGCCAGCAGCCCCGCGGGGAGGGCCAATCAGCCCCAGCATTTT.